A single sample gave rise to the 18 T cell receptor beta chains below, sequenced in a study of blood T cell repertoires in COVID-19. Sequencing used immunoSEQ multiplex PCR; TCRdb keeps in-frame clones, though not all of them. The sample consists of 65,000 to 90,000 clones, 75% to 90% of them appearing once. Sequenced sample: peripheral blood. Receptors originate from a man older than 75 with acute or convalescent COVID-19.

V usage is TRBV4-1 and J usage is TRBJ1-2; D ambiguous. CDR3 length: 15 amino acids. Looked up from germline, CDR1 is MGHRA and CDR2 is YSYEKL. V shed 0 bases and J shed 2 bases, with 10 bases lying between them. The chain's CDR3 is CASSQELTGNYGYTF. The CDR3, as DNA: TGCGCCAGCAGCCAAGAGTTGACGGGGAACTATGGCTACACCTTC.

V and J are TRBV20-1 and TRBJ2-3; tentative D call: TRBD1 (6 bases). Trimming removed 5 bases from V and 8 bases from J, with 11 bases in between. CDR1 and CDR2 from the germline V gene are DFQATT and SNEGSKA (reference sequence). The CDR3 length is 11 residues. CDR3 loop: CSAETGFTQYF. Here the CDR3 DNA reads TGCAGTGCTGAGACAGGTTTTACGCAGTATTTT.

This rearrangement joins TRBV9 to TRBJ1-3, with TRBD1 matching 8 bases. The germline CDR1 and CDR2 sequences are SGDLS and YYNGEE. The CDR3 contains 16 residues. Germline trimming cut 3 bases from V and 7 bases from J; bases unmatched to any gene: 12. The CDR3: CASSAGPGGVGNTIYF. DNA for the CDR3: TGTGCCAGCAGCGCAGGACCAGGGGGCGTAGGGAACACCATATATTTT.

This chain uses TRBV5-4 with TRBJ1-6; D may be TRBD1 (6 bases). Germline V CDR1 and CDR2: SGHNT, YYREEE (reference sequence). Trimming stripped 10 bases from V and 5 bases from J, with 13 bases between. The CDR3 loop spans 13 amino acids. CDR3 amino acids: CAFGGGNNSPLHF. The DNA of the CDR3 is TGTGCCTTCGGCGGGGGCAATAATTCACCCCTCCACTTT. Full variable domain (missing parts from reference TRBV5-4 and TRBJ1-6): ETGVTQSPTHLIKTRGQQVTLRCSSQSGHNTVSWYQQALGQGPQFIFQYYREEENGRGNFPPRFSGLQFPNYSSELNVNALELDDSALYLCAFGGGNNSPLHFGNGTRLTVT.

The chain has TRBV6-6 and TRBJ1-2; a weak D match, TRBD1 (5 bases). This CDR3 comprises 15 residues. Deletions cut 7 bases from V and 6 bases from J, with 21 bases between. Germline-derived CDR1 and CDR2 are MNHNY and SVGAGI (reference sequence). For the CDR3, the DNA is TGTGCCAGCACCCTACTACAGGCAGGGATGGATGGCTACACCTTC. Its protein product is CASTLLQAGMDGYTF.

The chain combines TRBV7-8 with TRBJ2-2; D remains unclear. CDR1 and CDR2 from the germline V gene are SGHVS and FQNEAQ. There are 15 residues in the CDR3. V lost 3 bases, J lost 0 bases, and 8 bases lay in between. The chain's CDR3 is CASSLVRPNTGELFF. For the CDR3, the DNA is TGTGCCAGCAGCTTGGTGCGTCCGAACACCGGGGAGCTGTTTTTT. Using reference TRBV7-8 and TRBJ2-2 for the parts outside the CDR3, the full variable domain is GAGVSQSPRYKVAKRGQDVALRCDPISGHVSLFWYQQALGQGPEFLTYFQNEAQLDKSGLPSDRFFAERPEGSVSTLKIQRTQQEDSAVYLCASSLVRPNTGELFFGEGSRLTVL.

The V call is TRBV7-8, the J call TRBJ1-2, with D uncertain. Germline assignment: CDR1 SGHVS and CDR2 FQNEAQ. The ends were cut back, 0 bases at V and 4 bases at J, with 12 bases in the middle. The length of the CDR3 is 15 residues. CDR3 DNA sequence: TGTGCCAGCAGCTTAGCGCAGGCAGATGTCTATGGCTACACCTTC. It translates to CASSLAQADVYGYTF. The variable domain in full, completed from reference TRBV7-8 and TRBJ1-2, reads GAGVSQSPRYKVAKRGQDVALRCDPISGHVSLFWYQQALGQGPEFLTYFQNEAQLDKSGLPSDRFFAERPEGSVSTLKIQRTQQEDSAVYLCASSLAQADVYGYTFGSGTRLTVV.

The genes are TRBV18 and TRBJ1-3, with D maybe TRBD1 (5 bases). The germline CDR1 and CDR2 sequences are KGHSH and LQKENI. The CDR3 is made up of 15 amino acids. The V gene lost 2 bases and the J gene lost 6 bases, with 14 bases spanning the gap. CDR3 loop: CASSPSQGIANTIYF. The DNA of the CDR3 is TGTGCCAGCTCACCATCGCAGGGTATTGCAAACACCATATATTTT. The complete variable domain, with remaining parts taken from reference TRBV18 and TRBJ1-3, reads NAGVMQNPRHLVRRRGQEARLRCSPMKGHSHVYWYRQLPEEGLKFMVYLQKENIIDESGMPKERFSAEFPKEGPSILRIQQVVRGDSAAYFCASSPSQGIANTIYFGEGSWLTVV.

The DNA for the CDR3 is TGTGCCAGCAGCTTAGCACAGTACGGGGTGCAGTTCTTC. Translation: CASSLAQYGVQFF. The chain employs TRBV7-9 and TRBJ2-1; TRBD2 might be the D (5 bases). CDR1 and CDR2 from the germline V gene are SEHNR and FQNEAQ (reference sequence). This CDR3 contains 13 residues. V gave up 0 bases and J gave up 12 bases, with 12 bases separating them.

V is TRBV19 and J is TRBJ2-2; TRBD1 is a possible D gene (6 bases). Trimming removed 6 bases at V and 0 bases at J, with 8 bases between. The CDR3 sequence is 14 residues long. CDR1 and CDR2 (germline): LNHDA, SQIVND (reference sequence). The CDR3 region is CASSGQPNTGELFF. DNA of the CDR3: TGTGCCAGTAGCGGACAGCCGAACACCGGGGAGCTGTTTTTT.

This clone has just one count. The chain is built from TRBV5-5 and TRBJ1-4, with D hard to call. The V end lost 0 bases, the J end lost 5 bases, and 11 bases lay between the germline ends. The CDR3 is 15 residues long. Germline CDR1 reads SGHKS; CDR2 reads YYEKEE (reference sequence). The CDR3 nucleotides are TGTGCCAGCAGCTTGGGACTCAGAAGGAATGAAAAACTGTTTTTT. It codes for CASSLGLRRNEKLFF. The full variable domain, completed using reference TRBV5-5 and TRBJ1-4, is DAGVTQSPTHLIKTRGQQVTLRCSPISGHKSVSWYQQVLGQGPQFIFQYYEKEERGRGNFPDRFSARQFPNYSSELNVNALLLGDSALYLCASSLGLRRNEKLFFGSGTQLSVL.

This sequence joins TRBV6-2 or TRBV6-3 and TRBJ1-5; D remains ambiguous. The CDR3 totals 12 residues. Germline CDR1 is MNHEY and CDR2 is SVGEGT. The germline V and J ends were trimmed by 2 bases and 15 bases, with 14 bases remaining between them. The CDR3 DNA sequence: TGTGCCAGCAGTTACAATGGGGAGGTAAGGCATTTT. This encodes CASSYNGEVRHF.

V and J are TRBV29-1 and TRBJ1-1; TRBD1 agrees at 9 bases. Trimming removed 4 bases from V and 5 bases from J; junction bases left unmatched: 5. The CDR3 runs to 13 residues. Germline V gene data show CDR1 as SQVTM and CDR2 as ANQGSEA. The CDR3 DNA is TGCAGCGTTGCCCCGACAGGGGGGACTGAAGCTTTCTTT. This encodes CSVAPTGGTEAFF.

This clone is a singleton in its sample. The chain has TRBV2 and TRBJ2-1, with a possible D match to TRBD1 (5 bases). V dropped 6 bases and J dropped 4 bases, with 7 bases sitting between them. Germline values: CDR1 SNHLY, CDR2 FYNNEI. This CDR3 comprises 12 residues. The CDR3 loop is CASSREYNEQFF. In DNA form, the CDR3 reads TGTGCCAGCAGCAGGGAATACAATGAGCAGTTCTTC.

This clone has a handful of counts. This chain links TRBV5-1 with TRBJ2-3; maybe TRBD1 (6 bases). The V end lost 1 base, the J end lost 1 base, and 22 bases lay between the germline ends. The germline CDR1 and CDR2 sequences are SGHRS and YFSETQ. The CDR3 totals 19 residues. CDR3 loop: CASSLTSLIRDIGTDTQYF. The CDR3, as DNA: TGCGCCAGCAGCTTGACTTCGCTCATCAGGGACATTGGCACAGATACGCAGTATTTT.

This clone was recorded only once. The chain couples TRBV6-5 to TRBJ1-1; 8 bases map to TRBD1. Germline values: CDR1 MNHEY, CDR2 SVGAGI. After removal of 4 bases from V and 4 bases from J, the junction contained 5 bases not matched to a gene. This CDR3 is built from 14 residues. The CDR3 DNA reads as TGTGCCAGCAGTTTTACGGACAGGGCCACTGAAGCTTTCTTT. It specifies CASSFTDRATEAFF.

The gene calls are TRBV13 and TRBJ2-3, with 10 nucleotides matching TRBD2. This CDR3 has 16 residues. Germline assignment: CDR1 PRHDT and CDR2 FYEKMQ (reference sequence). Germline trimming cut 4 bases from V and 2 bases from J; bases unmatched to any gene: 6. CDR3 amino acids: CASSSSGLAVTDTQYF. The CDR3 nucleotides read TGTGCCAGCAGCTCCTCCGGACTAGCGGTCACAGATACGCAGTATTTT.

The chain carries TRBV3-1 (or the pseudogene TRBV3-2) and TRBJ1-1; 7 bases are shared with TRBD1. The ends lost 7 bases at V and 4 bases at J; junction bases unmatched: 9. In germline, CDR1 is LGHDT, CDR2 YNNKEL (reference sequence). This CDR3 is 14 amino acids long. CDR3 in amino acids: CASTQTGRGTEAFF. Written as DNA, the CDR3 is TGTGCCAGCACCCAGACAGGGCGGGGCACTGAAGCTTTCTTT.